The next 31 T cell receptor beta chains were all read from a single sample in a study of blood T cell repertoires in COVID-19. TCRdb keeps only in-frame clones here, not all; method: immunoSEQ multiplex PCR. The profile shows fewer than 250,000 clones, roughly 78% of them singletons. What was sequenced was peripheral blood. All receptors derive from a woman in her forties with acute or convalescent COVID-19.

A few counts support this clone. The chain couples TRBV6-5 to TRBJ2-7; perhaps TRBD1 as D (6 bases). Germline V gene data show CDR1 as MNHEY and CDR2 as SVGAGI. The length of the CDR3 is 11 residues. V lost 6 bases to trimming and J lost 3 bases, with 6 bases between them. The CDR3 DNA is TGTGCCAGCAGCAGGGGCTACGAGCAGTACTTC. Encoded protein: CASSRGYEQYF.

This chain joins TRBV28 and TRBJ1-1, with D tentatively TRBD1 (6 bases). The germline V gene encodes CDR1 MDHEN and CDR2 SYDVKM. V lost 6 bases and J 2 bases, leaving 13 bases between the germline ends. This CDR3 spans 14 amino acids. This chain's CDR3 is CASSPKGVNTEAFF. The CDR3 region has the DNA TGTGCCAGCAGCCCGAAGGGGGTTAACACTGAAGCTTTCTTT.

This clone was detected once. This rearrangement joins TRBV15 to TRBJ1-5; 7 bases fit TRBD1. This CDR3 region has 15 residues. Trimming took 3 bases from V and 1 from J; bases not matched to a gene: 3. Germline V gene sequence: CDR1 LNHNV, CDR2 YYDKDF (reference sequence). CDR3 protein: CATSSVGGSNQPQHF. As DNA, the CDR3 is TGTGCCACCAGCAGCGTAGGGGGCAGCAATCAGCCCCAGCATTTT.

The chain employs TRBV7-2 and TRBJ2-1; 9 nucleotides match TRBD2. Germline values: CDR1 SGHTA, CDR2 FQGNSA. V was clipped by 2 bases and J by 5 bases; unmatched bases: 13. CDR3 length equals 18 residues. CDR3 sequence: CASSLFLAGGPEHNEQFF. The CDR3 DNA reads as TGTGCCAGCAGCTTATTCCTGGCGGGAGGGCCCGAACACAATGAGCAGTTCTTC.

The rearrangement links TRBV29-1 to TRBJ2-7; no reliable D call. Germline V CDR1 and CDR2: SQVTM, ANQGSEA. V lost 4 bases to trimming and J lost 0 bases, with 10 bases between them. CDR3 length: 13 amino acids. The CDR3 DNA reads TGCAGCGTTGGAGGCATACCCTCCTACGAGCAGTACTTC. Translating gives CSVGGIPSYEQYF.

The count of this clone is one. This chain joins TRBV5-6 and TRBJ2-7; 7 bases are a match to TRBD1. The CDR3 totals 14 residues. The germline CDR1 and CDR2 sequences are SGHDT and YYEEEE. V dropped 4 bases and J dropped 3; count of bases not matched to a gene: 7. CDR3 sequence reads: CASSQDRVRYEQYF. The DNA of the CDR3 is TGTGCCAGCAGCCAAGACAGGGTACGCTACGAGCAGTACTTC.

This chain joins TRBV2 and TRBJ1-2, with TRBD1 matching 7 bases. The CDR3 covers 14 residues. V lost 10 bases and J lost 4; bases outside the gene matches: 12. The germline CDR1 and CDR2 sequences are SNHLY and FYNNEI. The CDR3 loop is CAIETQGGVYGYTF. The CDR3 region has the DNA TGTGCCATTGAGACTCAGGGGGGAGTCTATGGCTACACCTTC.

The table lists this clone with a count of one. The V call is TRBV10-1, the J call TRBJ2-7; TRBD1 is a possible D gene (5 bases). The CDR3 length is 14 residues. Germline V gene data show CDR1 as WNHNN and CDR2 as SYGVQD (reference sequence). Trimming pared 0 bases from V and 4 bases from J, leaving 10 bases between. The CDR3 DNA sequence: TGCGCCAGCAGTGAGTCGGGCAGGGCTTACGAGCAGTACTTC. It specifies CASSESGRAYEQYF.

CDR3 protein: CASSLWIAGGTDTQYF. The CDR3 DNA sequence: TGTGCCAGCAGCTTATGGATAGCGGGGGGCACAGATACGCAGTATTTT. The rearrangement joins TRBV5-6 to TRBJ2-3; 9 bases line up with TRBD2. Germline V gene data show CDR1 as SGHDT and CDR2 as YYEEEE. Trimming at V came to 2 bases and at J to 1 base, leaving 5 bases not matched to a gene. The CDR3 extends over 16 amino acids.

This clone was picked up a small number of times. The rearrangement links TRBV30 to TRBJ2-2; no clear D gene. CDR3 length: 14 amino acids. V was trimmed by 0 bases and J by 2 bases, leaving 7 bases between them. Germline V gives CDR1 GTSNPN, CDR2 SVGIG (reference sequence). The CDR3 loop is CAWSVRKNTGELFF. The CDR3 DNA reads TGTGCCTGGAGTGTGAGGAAAAACACCGGGGAGCTGTTTTTT.

CDR3 sequence (DNA): TGTGCCACCCTCCCAAGAGCCGGCTCTGGAAACACCATATATTTT. Its protein is CATLPRAGSGNTIYF. The J gene is TRBJ1-3, the V gene TRBV24-1; D is undetermined. From germline, CDR1 is KGHDR and CDR2 SFDVKD. Trimming removed 9 bases from V and 0 bases from J, with 14 bases in between. The CDR3 is 15 residues long.

The chain combines TRBV3-1 (or the pseudogene TRBV3-2) with TRBJ1-2; D ambiguous. CDR1 is LGHDT and CDR2 is YNNKEL in the germline V gene (reference sequence). The V end was cut by 2 bases, the J end by 7 bases, with 17 bases between. There are 15 residues in the CDR3. Here the CDR3 reads CASSQKLQDSRGYTF. The CDR3 bases are TGTGCCAGCAGCCAAAAATTGCAGGACTCCCGTGGCTACACCTTC.

In DNA, the CDR3 is TGCAGCGTGGCAGGGGGCTATGGCTACACCTTC. Protein product: CSVAGGYGYTF. The chain uses TRBV29-1 and TRBJ1-2; TRBD1 matches 7 bases. CDR3 length: 11 amino acids. With V trimmed by 6 bases and J by 4 bases, 2 bases remained unmatched. The germline V gene has CDR1 SQVTM and CDR2 ANQGSEA.

CDR3 nucleotides: TGCGCCAGCAGCCAAGATACAGTATCAAACTATGGCTACACCTTC. Protein sequence: CASSQDTVSNYGYTF. J is TRBJ1-2 and V is TRBV4-3, with D hard to call. The V gene's germline CDR1 is LGHNA and CDR2 YSLEER. The CDR3 extends over 15 amino acids. Trimming removed 0 bases from V and 2 bases from J, with 10 bases in between.

The chain is built from TRBV7-2 and TRBJ2-6; D not resolved. The CDR3 extends over 15 amino acids. The V gene's germline CDR1 is SGHTA and CDR2 FQGNSA. Trimming pared 5 bases from V and 2 bases from J, leaving 10 bases between. The CDR3 protein is CASSPTTPGANVLTF. CDR3 DNA: TGTGCCAGCAGCCCTACTACACCTGGGGCCAACGTCCTGACTTTC.

This clone has a single count. The chain employs TRBV5-4 and TRBJ2-7; possibly TRBD2 for D (5 bases). Germline V gives CDR1 SGHNT, CDR2 YYREEE (reference sequence). V dropped 6 bases and J dropped 5 bases, with 27 bases sitting between them. The CDR3 loop spans 17 amino acids. CDR3 region: CASMPRRSNGRTHEQYF. The CDR3 DNA reads TGTGCCAGCATGCCAAGGAGGTCGAACGGCCGAACCCACGAGCAGTACTTC.

The V gene is TRBV6-2 or TRBV6-3, the J gene TRBJ1-2; D gene unclear. V was clipped by 0 bases and J by 2 bases, with 4 bases between them. This CDR3 has 13 residues. Germline V gene lookup returns CDR1 MNHEY and CDR2 SVGEGT. DNA of the CDR3: TGTGCCAGCAGTTACTCACAGAACTATGGCTACACCTTC. It codes for CASSYSQNYGYTF.

This clone occurred once. V usage is TRBV30 and J usage is TRBJ2-3; D is perhaps TRBD1 (6 bases). The CDR3 length is 16 residues. The ends were cut back, 0 bases at V and 6 bases at J, with 19 bases in the middle. Germline loops: CDR1 GTSNPN, CDR2 SVGIG (reference sequence). This chain's CDR3 is CAWSVTAGAQGDTQYF. CDR3 bases: TGTGCCTGGAGTGTAACGGCGGGTGCTCAGGGGGATACGCAGTATTTT.

The chain couples TRBV24-1 to TRBJ2-3, with D perhaps TRBD2 (6 bases). The CDR3 covers 16 residues. Deletions cut 3 bases from V and 2 bases from J, with 14 bases between. Germline lookup yields CDR1 KGHDR and CDR2 SFDVKD. CDR3 in amino acids: CATSDKRRDYTDTQYF. DNA of the CDR3: TGTGCCACCAGTGATAAGAGGAGGGATTACACAGATACGCAGTATTTT.

The chain has TRBV5-8 and TRBJ2-7; TRBD1 agrees at 8 bases. In germline, CDR1 is SGHTS, CDR2 YDEGEE. The CDR3 contains 17 residues. Trimming at V came to 8 bases and at J to 2 bases, leaving 18 bases not matched to a gene. The CDR3 region has the DNA TGTGCCAGGACGAACCGAACCGCAGGGGGCGCCGCCTACGAGCAGTACTTC. Protein product: CARTNRTAGGAAYEQYF.

The V gene is TRBV19, the J gene TRBJ1-1; D is unresolved. Germline CDR1 LNHDA, CDR2 SQIVND (reference sequence). This CDR3 spans 13 amino acids. Trimming removed 7 bases from V and 3 bases from J, with 12 bases in between. The CDR3 here is CASTIWAHTEAFF. CDR3 bases: TGTGCCAGTACCATTTGGGCCCACACTGAAGCTTTCTTT.

This chain joins TRBV7-9 and TRBJ2-7; TRBD2 matches 8 bases. CDR1 SEHNR and CDR2 FQNEAQ come from the germline V gene (reference sequence). The junction had 9 bases not matched to a gene; V was cut back by 8 bases and J by 3 bases. This CDR3 spans 14 amino acids. In nucleotides, the CDR3 is TGTGCCAGCGGTCGAGCGGGAGTAGTCTACGAGCAGTACTTC. It specifies CASGRAGVVYEQYF.

V is TRBV6-5 and J is TRBJ2-3; D is ambiguous. The CDR3 is 13 amino acids. CDR1 is MNHEY, CDR2 SVGAGI, per germline. Trimming removed 2 bases at V and 2 bases at J, with 5 bases between. The CDR3 loop is CASSYVNTDTQYF. As DNA, the CDR3 is TGTGCCAGCAGTTACGTAAACACAGATACGCAGTATTTT.

The gene calls are TRBV11-2 and TRBJ1-5; a weak D match, TRBD1 (5 bases). Germline V lookup: CDR1 SGHAT, CDR2 FQNNGV. With 5 bases removed from V and 3 bases from J, the gap between germline ends came to 14 bases. This CDR3 region has 15 residues. In DNA, the CDR3 is TGTGCCAGCAGCCTAACAATGGGGCCCAATCAGCCCCAGCATTTT. Encoded protein: CASSLTMGPNQPQHF.

The J gene is TRBJ2-7, the V gene TRBV7-2, with TRBD2 identical over 9 bases. The CDR3 loop spans 16 amino acids. CDR1 is SGHTA, CDR2 FQGNSA, per germline. J lost 2 bases, V lost 1 base, and 6 bases had no gene match. Here the CDR3 reads CASSLVSSGGTYEQYF. For the CDR3, the DNA is TGTGCCAGCAGCTTAGTTAGTAGCGGGGGTACCTACGAGCAGTACTTC.

This rearrangement joins TRBV6-6 to TRBJ1-4; no firm D call. The germline V gene encodes CDR1 MNHNY and CDR2 SVGAGI (reference sequence). This CDR3 spans 16 amino acids. The V end was cut by 0 bases, the J end by 3 bases, with 11 bases between. The CDR3 coding sequence is TGTGCCAGCAGTTACTCAGGGAGACATCCTAATGAAAAACTGTTTTTT. Its translation: CASSYSGRHPNEKLFF.

The CDR3 DNA follows: TGTGCCAGCAGCTTACCTCTAGCCAAAAACATTCAGTACTTC. This sequence encodes CASSLPLAKNIQYF. This chain joins TRBV11-2 and TRBJ2-4, with unresolved D. The ends were cut back, 2 bases at V and 0 bases at J, with 5 bases in the middle. CDR1 and CDR2 (germline): SGHAT, FQNNGV. CDR3 length: 14 amino acids.

The chain joins TRBV4-3 to TRBJ2-1; TRBD2 aligns across 8 bases. The J segment lost 4 bases and the V segment lost 5 bases, leaving 7 bases of the junction unmatched. This CDR3 contains 15 residues. CDR1 is LGHNA and CDR2 is YSLEER in the germline V gene. CDR3 sequence (DNA): TGCGCCAGCAGCGAAGCGGGAGTTTGGTACAATGAGCAGTTCTTC. Protein: CASSEAGVWYNEQFF.

This chain links TRBV29-1 with TRBJ1-2; TRBD1 aligns across 9 bases. The CDR3 has 15 amino acids. V was clipped by 3 bases and J by 8 bases; unmatched bases: 13. Germline loops: CDR1 SQVTM, CDR2 ANQGSEA. In nucleotides, the CDR3 is TGCAGCGTTGAGATTACAGGGGGCGCAGGGAGAGGCTACACCTTC. It specifies CSVEITGGAGRGYTF.

This chain links TRBV5-6 with TRBJ2-1; 10 bases are shared with TRBD2. Germline V gene lookup returns CDR1 SGHDT and CDR2 YYEEEE. The CDR3 totals 19 residues. V shed 0 bases and J 8 bases; nucleotides not matched to a gene: 17. CDR3 sequence: CASSLVLAGAVLKIDEQFF. Here the CDR3 DNA reads TGTGCCAGCAGCTTGGTGCTAGCGGGAGCAGTATTAAAAATCGATGAGCAGTTCTTC.

The rearrangement uses TRBV6-5 and TRBJ1-2; D is perhaps TRBD1 (5 bases). The CDR3 runs to 13 residues. The V end was cut by 0 bases, the J end by 5 bases, with 7 bases between. Germline V CDR1 and CDR2: MNHEY, SVGAGI. The CDR3 spells CASSYSTAYGYTF. CDR3 bases: TGTGCCAGCAGTTACTCGACAGCTTATGGCTACACCTTC.